This TCR beta chain was obtained from a study of shared clonotypes between healthy human individuals. About the study: The people who gave samples were a couple of women and three men aged 18 to 49.

This clone was seen just once. Its cognate antigen is unknown. Sequenced by immunoSEQ multiplex PCR; TCRdb stores in-frame clones only, minus some. The table lists over 700,000 clones, roughly 72% of them singletons, with roughly 1.8% in the top ten. The germline CDR1 and CDR2 sequences are MNHEY and SMNVEV (reference sequence). CDR3 length: 13 residues. V was clipped by 4 bases and J by 6 bases, with 13 bases between them. The study, taken as a whole, reports: Depth was large, yet rarefaction showed that sorted-subset sequencing was incomplete. The authors expected sequencing depth to affect clonotype sharing among donors.

The TCR comes from a woman aged 25 to 39 in good health. The sequencing sample was made of memory CD4+ T cells sorted from blood. Subset here: CD45RA-negative fraction. The genes are TRBV27 and TRBJ2-7; TRBD2 is a possible D gene (7 bases). CDR3 residues: CASSSQRDTEQYF. In nucleotides, the CDR3 is TGTGCCAGCAGTTCACAGCGGGACACCGAGCAGTACTTC.